The rows below give T cell receptor beta chains drawn from one sample of a study of cytomegalovirus exposure and HLA in healthy donors. Sequencing used immunoSEQ multiplex PCR; TCRdb keeps in-frame clones, though not all of them. The sample includes roughly 110,000 clones, about 75% of them seen just once. Material: PBMCs. The receptors shown here come from a woman aged 40 to 49 in good health and CMV-seropositive. The CDR3 runs from the conserved cysteine through the conserved F or W. A D gene is named only where the DNA matches it firmly. The size entry is marked missing in some rows and otherwise reads once, few, many or a size class.

clone_size	v_call	d_call	j_call	cdr3_aa	cdr3_nt
few	TRBV6-5	.	TRBJ1-2	CASSYSGTNYGYTF	TGTGCCAGCAGTTACTCGGGCACGAACTATGGCTACACCTTC
.	TRBV29-1	.	TRBJ1-1	CSVEQGVLGTEAFF	TGCAGCGTGGAGCAGGGCGTATTGGGGACTGAAGCTTTCTTT
.	TRBV5-1	TRBD1	TRBJ1-1	CASRVTGVNTEAFF	TGCGCCAGCAGGGTAACAGGGGTGAACACTGAAGCTTTCTTT
.	TRBV7-6	TRBD1	TRBJ1-5	CASSQTGQGSLGAQHF	TGTGCCAGCAGCCAGACGGGACAGGGTTCCTTAGGGGCCCAGCATTTT
.	TRBV25-1	.	TRBJ1-1	CASSGQNTEAFF	TGTGCCAGCAGTGGGCAGAACACTGAAGCTTTCTTT
.	TRBV5-6	TRBD1	TRBJ1-1	CASSLAGTGAWAFF	TGTGCCAGCAGCTTGGCGGGGACAGGGGCTTGGGCTTTCTTT
.	TRBV7-9	TRBD1	TRBJ2-1	CASSLGQYNEQFF	TGTGCCAGCAGCTTGGGACAGTACAATGAGCAGTTCTTC
.	TRBV6-5	.	TRBJ2-1	CASRRGQNTYNEQFF	TGTGCCAGCAGGAGAGGACAGAACACCTACAATGAGCAGTTCTTC
few	TRBV2	.	TRBJ2-1	CASSEYSDEQFF	TGTGCCAGCAGTGAATACTCCGATGAGCAGTTCTTC
.	TRBV19	TRBD1	TRBJ1-4	CATQRQGANEKLFF	TGTGCCACCCAACGACAGGGGGCTAATGAAAAACTGTTTTTT
few	TRBV2	.	TRBJ2-7	CASRPLGGGGEQYF	TGTGCCAGCAGACCGTTGGGGGGGGGCGGCGAGCAGTACTTC
.	TRBV5-4	TRBD2	TRBJ2-3	CASKSAGGTDTQYF	TGTGCCAGCAAGAGTGCGGGGGGGACAGATACGCAGTATTTT
.	TRBV30	TRBD2	TRBJ2-3	CAWGLAGGQGDTQYF	TGTGCCTGGGGACTAGCGGGGGGGCAGGGAGATACGCAGTATTTT
.	TRBV5-4	.	TRBJ2-3	CASSLGGSWAADTQYF	TGTGCCAGCAGCTTGGGTGGCAGTTGGGCCGCAGATACGCAGTATTTT
.	TRBV2	.	TRBJ2-2	CASSEAGGGLSTGELFF	TGTGCCAGCAGTGAAGCAGGGGGGGGGCTAAGCACCGGGGAGCTGTTTTTT
.	TRBV7-9	.	TRBJ1-3	CASSLAPLTGGNTIYF	TGTGCCAGCAGCTTAGCTCCCCTCACAGGGGGAAACACCATATATTTT
.	TRBV19	TRBD1	TRBJ2-5	CASSTTGETQYF	TGTGCCAGTAGTACGACAGGGGAGACCCAGTACTTC
.	TRBV15	.	TRBJ1-2	CATSRRPRLDNGYTF	TGTGCCACCAGCAGAAGACCCCGGCTAGATAATGGCTACACCTTC
once	TRBV18	TRBD1	TRBJ1-5	CASSPSGQGGGPQHF	TGTGCCAGCTCACCGTCGGGACAGGGGGGCGGGCCCCAGCATTTT
.	TRBV4-1	.	TRBJ1-2	CASSQDWPSYGYTF	TGCGCCAGCAGCCAAGATTGGCCCTCCTATGGCTACACCTTC
.	TRBV7-3	TRBD2	TRBJ2-1	CASSSGGAPNNEQFF	TGTGCCAGCAGCTCCGGGGGGGCGCCGAACAATGAGCAGTTCTTC
.	TRBV5-4	.	TRBJ1-4	CASSLAATNEKLFF	TGTGCCAGCAGCTTGGCTGCAACTAATGAAAAACTGTTTTTT